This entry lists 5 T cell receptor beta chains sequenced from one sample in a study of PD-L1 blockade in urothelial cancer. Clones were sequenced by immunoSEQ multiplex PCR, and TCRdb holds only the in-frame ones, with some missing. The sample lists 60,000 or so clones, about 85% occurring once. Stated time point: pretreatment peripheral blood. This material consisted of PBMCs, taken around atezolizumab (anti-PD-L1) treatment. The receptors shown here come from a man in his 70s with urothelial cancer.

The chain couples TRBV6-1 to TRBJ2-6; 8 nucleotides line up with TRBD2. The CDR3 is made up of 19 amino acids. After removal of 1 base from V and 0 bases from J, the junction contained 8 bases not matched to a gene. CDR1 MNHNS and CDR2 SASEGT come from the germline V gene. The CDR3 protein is CASSEGGAGAYSGANVLTF. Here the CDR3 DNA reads TGTGCCAGCAGTGAAGGAGGAGCGGGGGCCTACTCTGGGGCCAACGTCCTGACTTTC.

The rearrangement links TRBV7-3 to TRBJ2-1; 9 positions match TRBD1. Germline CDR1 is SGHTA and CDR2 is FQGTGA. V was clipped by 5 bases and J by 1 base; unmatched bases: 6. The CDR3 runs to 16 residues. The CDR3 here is CASSAGQGGSYNEQFF. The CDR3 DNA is TGTGCCAGCAGCGCGGGACAGGGTGGTTCCTACAATGAGCAGTTCTTC.

The CDR3 sequence is CASSLEGVPYNEQFF. The CDR3 region has the DNA TGTGCCAGCAGCTTGGAAGGGGTCCCCTACAATGAGCAGTTCTTC. The chain combines TRBV5-5 with TRBJ2-1; maybe TRBD1 (5 bases). Germline loops: CDR1 SGHKS, CDR2 YYEKEE (reference sequence). Trimming took off 0 bases at V and 2 bases at J, with 9 bases between the two ends. This CDR3 spans 15 amino acids.

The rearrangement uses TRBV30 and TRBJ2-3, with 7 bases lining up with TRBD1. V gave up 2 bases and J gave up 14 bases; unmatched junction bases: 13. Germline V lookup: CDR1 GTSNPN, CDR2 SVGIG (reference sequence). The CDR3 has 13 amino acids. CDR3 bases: TGTGCCTGGAGTTTTCTAGGGGGCAGATACGCGTATTTT. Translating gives CAWSFLGGRYAYF.

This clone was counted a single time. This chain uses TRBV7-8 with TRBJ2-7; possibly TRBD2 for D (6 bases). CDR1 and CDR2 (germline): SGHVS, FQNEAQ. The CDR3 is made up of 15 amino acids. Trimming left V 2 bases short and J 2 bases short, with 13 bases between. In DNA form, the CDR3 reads TGTGCCAGCAGCTTAAACGCGGGACGCGCCTACGAGCAGTACTTC. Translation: CASSLNAGRAYEQYF.